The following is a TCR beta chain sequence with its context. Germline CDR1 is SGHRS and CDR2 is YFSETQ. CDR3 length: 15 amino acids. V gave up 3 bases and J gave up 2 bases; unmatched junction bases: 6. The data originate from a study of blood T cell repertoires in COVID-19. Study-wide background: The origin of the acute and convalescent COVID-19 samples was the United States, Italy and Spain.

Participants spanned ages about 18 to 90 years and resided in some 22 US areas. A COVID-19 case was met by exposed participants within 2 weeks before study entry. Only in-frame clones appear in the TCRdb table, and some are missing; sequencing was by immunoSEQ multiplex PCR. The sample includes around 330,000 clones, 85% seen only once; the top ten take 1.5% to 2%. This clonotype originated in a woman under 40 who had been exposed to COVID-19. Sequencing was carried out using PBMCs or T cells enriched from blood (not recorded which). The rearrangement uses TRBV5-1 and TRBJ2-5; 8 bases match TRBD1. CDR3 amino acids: CASSWRDRQQETQYF. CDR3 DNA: TGCGCCAGCAGCTGGAGGGACAGGCAGCAAGAGACCCAGTACTTC.